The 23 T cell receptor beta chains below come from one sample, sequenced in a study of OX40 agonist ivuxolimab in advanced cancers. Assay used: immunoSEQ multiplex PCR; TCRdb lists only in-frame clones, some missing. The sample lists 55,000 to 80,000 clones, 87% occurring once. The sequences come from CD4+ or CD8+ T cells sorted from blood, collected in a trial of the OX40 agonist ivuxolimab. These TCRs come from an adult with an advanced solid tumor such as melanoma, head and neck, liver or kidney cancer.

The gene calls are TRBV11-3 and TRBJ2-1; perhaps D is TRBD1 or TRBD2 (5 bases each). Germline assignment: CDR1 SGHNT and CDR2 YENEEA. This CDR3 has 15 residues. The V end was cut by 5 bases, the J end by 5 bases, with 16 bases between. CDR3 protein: CASSPAAVGDNEQFF. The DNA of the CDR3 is TGTGCCAGCAGCCCCGCGGCGGTGGGGGACAATGAGCAGTTCTTC.

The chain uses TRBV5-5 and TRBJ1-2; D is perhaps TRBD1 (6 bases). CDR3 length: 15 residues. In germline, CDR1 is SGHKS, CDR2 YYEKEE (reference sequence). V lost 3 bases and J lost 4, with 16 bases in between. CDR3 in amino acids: CASSSPGGGTYGYTF. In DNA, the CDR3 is TGTGCCAGCAGCTCCCCTGGCGGGGGCACCTATGGCTACACCTTC.

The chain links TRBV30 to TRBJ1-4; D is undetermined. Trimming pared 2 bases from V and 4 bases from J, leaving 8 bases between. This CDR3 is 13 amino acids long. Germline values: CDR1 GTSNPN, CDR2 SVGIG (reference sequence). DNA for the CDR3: TGTGCCTGGAGTCGAGGGCTTAATGAAAAACTGTTTTTT. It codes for CAWSRGLNEKLFF. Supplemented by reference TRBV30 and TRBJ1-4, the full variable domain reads SQTIHQWPATLVQPVGSPLSLECTVEGTSNPNLYWYRQAAGRGLQLLFYSVGIGQISSEVPQNLSASRPQDRQFILSSKKLLLSDSGFYLCAWSRGLNEKLFFGSGTQLSVL.

The CDR3, as DNA: TGTGCCTGGAGTCTGGGAGACTATGGCTACACCTTC. Translated: CAWSLGDYGYTF. The rearrangement links TRBV30 to TRBJ1-2; D remains ambiguous. V lost 2 bases and J 3 bases, leaving 7 bases between the germline ends. Germline CDR1 GTSNPN, CDR2 SVGIG (reference sequence). The CDR3 totals 12 residues.

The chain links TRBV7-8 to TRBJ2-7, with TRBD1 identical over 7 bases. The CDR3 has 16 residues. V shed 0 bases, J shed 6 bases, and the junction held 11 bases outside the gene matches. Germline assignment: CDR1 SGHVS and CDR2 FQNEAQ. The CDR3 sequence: CASSLAGTRAGGEQYF. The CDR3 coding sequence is TGTGCCAGCAGCTTAGCGGGAACTAGGGCAGGGGGCGAGCAGTACTTC.

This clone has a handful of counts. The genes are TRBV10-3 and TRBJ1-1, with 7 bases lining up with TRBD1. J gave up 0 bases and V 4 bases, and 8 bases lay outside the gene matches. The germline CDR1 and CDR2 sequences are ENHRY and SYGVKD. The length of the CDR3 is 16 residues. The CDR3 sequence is CAISGHTGDMNTEAFF. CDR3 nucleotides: TGTGCCATCAGTGGACATACAGGGGACATGAACACTGAAGCTTTCTTT.

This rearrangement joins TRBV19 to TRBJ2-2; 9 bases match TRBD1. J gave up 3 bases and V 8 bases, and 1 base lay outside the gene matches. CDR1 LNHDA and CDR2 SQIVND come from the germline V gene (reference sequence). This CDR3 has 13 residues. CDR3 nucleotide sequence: TGTGCCAGTTGGACAGGGGACACCGGGGAGCTGTTTTTT. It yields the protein CASWTGDTGELFF.

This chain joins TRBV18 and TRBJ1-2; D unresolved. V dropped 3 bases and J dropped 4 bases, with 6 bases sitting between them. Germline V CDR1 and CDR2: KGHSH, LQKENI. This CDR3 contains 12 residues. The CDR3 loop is CASSPNPYGYTF. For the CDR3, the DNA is TGTGCCAGCTCACCTAATCCCTATGGCTACACCTTC.

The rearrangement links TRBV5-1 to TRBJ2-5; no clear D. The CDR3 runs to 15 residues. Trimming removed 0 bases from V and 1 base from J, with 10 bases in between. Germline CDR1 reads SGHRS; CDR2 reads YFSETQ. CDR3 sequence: CASSLVPGVQETQYF. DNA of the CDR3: TGCGCCAGCAGCTTGGTTCCGGGTGTCCAAGAGACCCAGTACTTC.

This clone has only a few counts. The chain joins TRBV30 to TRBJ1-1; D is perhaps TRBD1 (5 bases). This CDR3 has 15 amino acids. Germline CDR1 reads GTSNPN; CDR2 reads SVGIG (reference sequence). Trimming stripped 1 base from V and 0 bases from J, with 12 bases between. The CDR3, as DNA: TGTGCCTGGAGTGAGGCAGGGAACATGAACACTGAAGCTTTCTTT. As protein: CAWSEAGNMNTEAFF.

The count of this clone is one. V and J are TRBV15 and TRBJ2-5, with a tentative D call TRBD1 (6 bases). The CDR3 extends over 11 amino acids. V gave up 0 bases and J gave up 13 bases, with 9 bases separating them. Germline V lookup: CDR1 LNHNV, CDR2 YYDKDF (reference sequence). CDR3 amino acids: CATSREDRSYF. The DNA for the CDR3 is TGTGCCACCAGCAGAGAAGACAGGTCGTACTTC. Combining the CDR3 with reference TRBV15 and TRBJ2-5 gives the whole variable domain DAMVIQNPRYQVTQFGKPVTLSCSQTLNHNVMYWYQQKSSQAPKLLFHYYDKDFNNEADTPDNFQSRRPNTSFCFLDIRSPGLGDTAMYLCATSREDRSYFGPGTRLLVL.

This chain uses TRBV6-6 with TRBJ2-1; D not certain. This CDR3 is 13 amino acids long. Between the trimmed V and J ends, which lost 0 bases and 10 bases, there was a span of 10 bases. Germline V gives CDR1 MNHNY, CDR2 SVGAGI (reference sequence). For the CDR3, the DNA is TGTGCCAGCAGTTACTCGAGGACCGGGGAGCAGTTCTTC. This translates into CASSYSRTGEQFF.

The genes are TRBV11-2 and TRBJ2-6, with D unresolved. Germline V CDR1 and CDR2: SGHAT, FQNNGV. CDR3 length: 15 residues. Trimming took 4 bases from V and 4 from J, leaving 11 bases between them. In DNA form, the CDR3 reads TGTGCCAGCAGCTCCTCCTATGGCGGGGCCAACGTCCTGACTTTC. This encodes CASSSSYGGANVLTF.

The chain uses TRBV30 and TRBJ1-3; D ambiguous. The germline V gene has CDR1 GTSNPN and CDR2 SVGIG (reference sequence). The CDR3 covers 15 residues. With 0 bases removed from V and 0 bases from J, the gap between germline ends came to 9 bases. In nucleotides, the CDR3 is TGTGCCTGGAGTGTAGAGGCCCACTCTGGAAACACCATATATTTT. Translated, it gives CAWSVEAHSGNTIYF. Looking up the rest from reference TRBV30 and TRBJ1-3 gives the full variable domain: SQTIHQWPATLVQPVGSPLSLECTVEGTSNPNLYWYRQAAGRGLQLLFYSVGIGQISSEVPQNLSASRPQDRQFILSSKKLLLSDSGFYLCAWSVEAHSGNTIYFGEGSWLTVV.

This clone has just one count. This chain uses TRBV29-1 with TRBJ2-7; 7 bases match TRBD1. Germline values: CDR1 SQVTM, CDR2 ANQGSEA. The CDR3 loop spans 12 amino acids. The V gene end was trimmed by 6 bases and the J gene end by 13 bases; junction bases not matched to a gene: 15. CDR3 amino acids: CSVRAPGQHFYF. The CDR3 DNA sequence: TGCAGCGTCCGGGCCCCGGGACAGCATTTCTACTTC.

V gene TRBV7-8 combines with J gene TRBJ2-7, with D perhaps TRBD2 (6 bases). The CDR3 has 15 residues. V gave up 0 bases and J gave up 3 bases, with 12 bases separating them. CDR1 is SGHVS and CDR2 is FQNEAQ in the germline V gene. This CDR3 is CASSLAGQTSYEQYF. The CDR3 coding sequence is TGTGCCAGCAGCTTAGCAGGCCAGACTAGCTACGAGCAGTACTTC.

The CDR3 DNA is TGTGCCAGCAGTTACTCGTGGTCTGCCAAAAACATTCAGTACTTC. Amino acid sequence: CASSYSWSAKNIQYF. The J gene is TRBJ2-4, the V gene TRBV6-5, with D hard to call. Germline CDR1 is MNHEY and CDR2 is SVGAGI. V dropped 0 bases and J dropped 1 base, with 7 bases sitting between them. The CDR3 sequence is 15 residues long.

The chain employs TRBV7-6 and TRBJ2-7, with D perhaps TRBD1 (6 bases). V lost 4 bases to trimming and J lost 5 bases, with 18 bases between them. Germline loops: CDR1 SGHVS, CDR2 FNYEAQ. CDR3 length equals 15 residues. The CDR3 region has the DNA TGTGCCAGCAGCTCACAGGGAGTGGGAAACGACGAGCAGTACTTC. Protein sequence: CASSSQGVGNDEQYF. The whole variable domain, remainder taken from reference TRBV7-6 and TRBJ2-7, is GAGVSQSPRYKVTKRGQDVALRCDPISGHVSLYWYRQALGQGPEFLTYFNYEAQQDKSGLPNDRFSAERPEGSISTLTIQRTEQRDSAMYRCASSSQGVGNDEQYFGPGTRLTVT.

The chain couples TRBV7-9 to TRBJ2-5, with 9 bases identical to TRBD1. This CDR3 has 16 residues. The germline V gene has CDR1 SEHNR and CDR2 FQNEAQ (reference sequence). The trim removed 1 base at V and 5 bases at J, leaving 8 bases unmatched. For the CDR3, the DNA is TGTGCCAGCAGCTTAGGGGTACAGGGGGCTGGGGAGACCCAGTACTTC. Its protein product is CASSLGVQGAGETQYF.

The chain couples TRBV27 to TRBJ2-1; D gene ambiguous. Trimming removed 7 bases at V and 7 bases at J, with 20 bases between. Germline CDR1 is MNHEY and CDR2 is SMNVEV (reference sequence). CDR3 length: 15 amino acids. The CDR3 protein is CASTLRRSPVNEQFF. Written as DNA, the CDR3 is TGTGCCAGCACCCTACGCAGGTCCCCCGTTAATGAGCAGTTCTTC.

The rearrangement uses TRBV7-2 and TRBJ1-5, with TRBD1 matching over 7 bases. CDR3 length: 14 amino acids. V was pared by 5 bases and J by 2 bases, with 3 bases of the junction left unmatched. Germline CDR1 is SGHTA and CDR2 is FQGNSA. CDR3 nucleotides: TGTGCCAGCAGCCTAGGACAGGGCAATCAGCCCCAGCATTTT. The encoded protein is CASSLGQGNQPQHF.

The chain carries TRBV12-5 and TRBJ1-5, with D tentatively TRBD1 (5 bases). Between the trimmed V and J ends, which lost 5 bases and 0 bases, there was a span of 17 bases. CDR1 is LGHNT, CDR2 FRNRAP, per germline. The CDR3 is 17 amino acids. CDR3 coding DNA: TGTGCTAGTGGTCTCACCCGGGGGAGCGATAGCAATCAGCCCCAGCATTTT. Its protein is CASGLTRGSDSNQPQHF.

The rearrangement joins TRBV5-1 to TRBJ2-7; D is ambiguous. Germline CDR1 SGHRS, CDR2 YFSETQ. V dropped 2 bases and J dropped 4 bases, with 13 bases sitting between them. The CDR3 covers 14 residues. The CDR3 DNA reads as TGCGCCAGCAGCTTAGAGCGACAAAATTACGAGCAGTACTTC. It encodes CASSLERQNYEQYF.